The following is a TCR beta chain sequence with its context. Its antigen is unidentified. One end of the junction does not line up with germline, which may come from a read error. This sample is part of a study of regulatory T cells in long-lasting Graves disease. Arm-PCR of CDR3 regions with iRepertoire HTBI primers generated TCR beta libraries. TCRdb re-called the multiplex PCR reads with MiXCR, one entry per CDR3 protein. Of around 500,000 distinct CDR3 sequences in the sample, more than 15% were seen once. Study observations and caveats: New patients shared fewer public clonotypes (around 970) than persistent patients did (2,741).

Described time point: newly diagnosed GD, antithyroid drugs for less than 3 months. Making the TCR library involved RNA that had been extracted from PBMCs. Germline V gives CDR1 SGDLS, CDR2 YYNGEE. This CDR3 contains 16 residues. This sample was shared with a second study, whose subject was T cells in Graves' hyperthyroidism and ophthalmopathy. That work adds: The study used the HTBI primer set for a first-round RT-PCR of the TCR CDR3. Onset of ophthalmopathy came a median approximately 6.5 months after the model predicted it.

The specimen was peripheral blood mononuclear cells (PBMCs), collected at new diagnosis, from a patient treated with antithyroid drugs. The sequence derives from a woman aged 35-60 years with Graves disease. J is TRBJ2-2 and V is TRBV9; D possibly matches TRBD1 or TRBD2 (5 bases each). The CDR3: CASSVRDPRNSGELFF. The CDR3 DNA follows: TGTGCCAGCAGCGTACGGGACCCTAGGAACTCCGGGGAGCTGTTTTTT. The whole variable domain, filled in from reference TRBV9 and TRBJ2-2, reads DSGVTQTPKHLITATGQRVTLRCSPRSGDLSVYWYQQSLDQGLQFLIQYYNGEERAKGNILERFSAQQFPDLHSELNLSSLELGDSALYFCASSVRDPRNSGELFFGEGSRLTVL.